This record concerns one T cell receptor beta chain sequence. Its cognate antigen is unknown. These data are taken from a study of cytomegalovirus exposure and HLA in healthy donors. CDR1 is SGHAT and CDR2 is FQNNGV in the germline V gene. Trimming removed 4 bases at V and 1 base at J, with 11 bases between. The CDR3 length is 14 residues. Study-level results: Among TCR beta chains, those listed as cytomegalovirus-associated numbered around 160. Prediction of most subjects' HLA-A and HLA-B alleles by TCR beta sequences was reportedly accurate.

Amplification used 60 Vbeta primers and 13 Jbeta primers. Sequenced by immunoSEQ multiplex PCR; TCRdb stores in-frame clones only, minus some. Of fewer than 150,000 clones listed, approximately 70% are singletons. The sequenced material came from PBMCs. This clonotype was obtained from a human donor in good health. The chain couples TRBV11-2 to TRBJ2-7, with D maybe TRBD1 (5 bases). The CDR3: CASSSLRTSYEQYF. CDR3 in DNA: TGTGCCAGCAGCTCCCTTAGGACATCCTACGAGCAGTACTTC.